These T cell receptor beta chains were read from a single sample in a study of chemoradiotherapy in HPV16-positive cancers. The method was immunoSEQ multiplex PCR; TCRdb's version includes in-frame clones alone and lacks a portion of them. The repertoire holds approximately 9,800 clones, approximately 91% seen once, with around an eighth in the top ten. The specimen was blood, collected from a patient who underwent chemoradiotherapy. The receptors were gathered from a human donor with HPV-associated anogenital cancer. Each CDR3 is given with its conserved first and last residue. D genes are given only for firm matches. Only some rows state a clone size, as once, few, many or a class for expanded clones.

d_call clone_size j_call v_call cdr3_nt cdr3_aa
- - TRBJ2-2 TRBV2 TGTGCCAGCAAAAGGGGCTGGAACACCGGGGAGCTGTTTTTT CASKRGWNTGELFF
- - TRBJ2-1 TRBV27 TGTGCCAGCACCTCTGGACTTGACAATGAGCAGTTCTTC CASTSGLDNEQFF
- - TRBJ2-3 TRBV7-6 TGTGCCAGCAGCTTGGGTCAGGTCACAGATACGCAGTATTTT CASSLGQVTDTQYF
- once TRBJ1-5 TRBV6-6 TGTGCCGCGGGGTACGACGTAAATAGCAATCAGCCCCAGCATTTT CAAGYDVNSNQPQHF
TRBD1 - TRBJ1-4 TRBV2 TGTGCCAGCAGGGCCGGGACAGGGAGTGAAAAACTGTTTTTT CASRAGTGSEKLFF
TRBD1 once TRBJ2-7 TRBV30 TGTGCCTGGAGGAAAATGGGACAGATTTCCTACGAGCAGTACTTC CAWRKMGQISYEQYF
TRBD1 - TRBJ1-2 TRBV18 TGTGCCAGCTCACCACCCGGACAGGGGGCGATTGGCTACACCTTC CASSPPGQGAIGYTF
- - TRBJ1-2 TRBV13 TGTGCCAGCAGCCAACATCCCACCGGGGACTATGGCTACACCTTC CASSQHPTGDYGYTF
- - TRBJ1-2 TRBV6-1 TGTGCCAGCAGTGAAAGAGACTATGGCTACACCTTC CASSERDYGYTF
TRBD1 - TRBJ2-1 TRBV18 TGTGCCAGCTCACCAAGGACAGGGTACAATGAGCAGTTCTTC CASSPRTGYNEQFF
TRBD1 - TRBJ1-1 TRBV20-1 TGCAGTGCTAGAGTTGGACAGGACTTT CSARVGQDF
- - TRBJ2-3 TRBV30 TGTGCCTGGAGTGTGTCGGGCACAGATACGCAGTATTTT CAWSVSGTDTQYF
- - TRBJ1-2 TRBV7-2 TGTGCCAGCAGCAGTTCGATTACCAGGGACGGCTACACCTTC CASSSSITRDGYTF
- - TRBJ1-1 TRBV14 TGTGCCAGCAGCCAACTTGGGGGGGCTTCTGGCACTGAAGCTTTCTTT CASSQLGGASGTEAFF
TRBD1 - TRBJ1-5 TRBV18 TGTGCCAGCTCACCTCCGGGACAGCTCAATCAGCCCCAGCATTTT CASSPPGQLNQPQHF
TRBD1 once TRBJ1-2 TRBV2 TGTGCCAGCAGGCCCAGACAGGGTATCGACTATGGCTACACCTTC CASRPRQGIDYGYTF
- - TRBJ1-5 TRBV19 TGTGCCAGCCTAAAGGTCGTGGGTGCCTGGGATGGCAATCAGCCCCAGCATTTT CASLKVVGAWDGNQPQHF
- - TRBJ2-2 TRBV9 TGTGCCAGCAGCCTACCCAATATCCCCGGGGAGCTGTTTTTT CASSLPNIPGELFF
- - TRBJ2-1 TRBV2 TGTGCCAGCAGTGGGCGCGGACACCCGTCTATAGATGAGCAGTTCTTC CASSGRGHPSIDEQFF
TRBD2 - TRBJ2-1 TRBV5-1 TGCGCCAGCAGCTCAGCGGGGGGGCTGAGGAATGAGCAGTTCTTC CASSSAGGLRNEQFF
TRBD2 - TRBJ2-7 TRBV4-2 TGTGCCAGCAGCCAGAGCCGGGGGGGAGACGAGCAGTACTTC CASSQSRGGDEQYF
- - TRBJ1-2 TRBV19 TGTGCCAGTAGTATAGACCCATCGTTTGGCTACACCTTC CASSIDPSFGYTF
- - TRBJ1-3 TRBV11-3 TGTGCCAGCAGCTTAGATCCCAGGGACCAAAGCTCTGGAAACACCATATATTTT CASSLDPRDQSSGNTIYF
- once TRBJ2-2 TRBV5-1 TGCGCCAGCAGTACCGTAGACACCGGGGAGCTGTTTTTT CASSTVDTGELFF
TRBD1 - TRBJ1-1 TRBV2 TGTGCCAGCAGTGCTTGGACAGGGAACACTGAAGCTTTCTTT CASSAWTGNTEAFF
- - TRBJ2-3 TRBV29-1 TGCAGCGTTGAATCCCCGCGCGGGGTAACAGATACGCAGTATTTT CSVESPRGVTDTQYF
- - TRBJ1-1 TRBV5-1 TGCGCCAGCATGGGTAACACTGAAGCTTTCTTT CASMGNTEAFF
- - TRBJ1-4 TRBV18 TGTGCCAGCTCACCAAGAGGGGGGGGAGATGAAAAACTGTTTTTT CASSPRGGGDEKLFF
TRBD2 - TRBJ2-3 TRBV5-1 TGCGCCAGCAGCTTGGCGCTAGCGGGGCGCACAGATACGCAGTATTTT CASSLALAGRTDTQYF
- - TRBJ2-7 TRBV5-5 TGTGCCAGCAGCCCACCGGGGGAGCAGTACTTC CASSPPGEQYF
- once TRBJ2-1 TRBV9 TGTGCCAGCAGCGGATGGGACGCAGATGAGCAGTTCTTC CASSGWDADEQFF
TRBD1 - TRBJ1-1 TRBV5-1 TGCGCCAGCAGCGCGGGACAGTCGAACACTGAAGCTTTCTTT CASSAGQSNTEAFF
- - TRBJ1-2 TRBV5-5 TGTGCCAGCGCGAGGTCTTCGACTAACTATGGCTACACCTTC CASARSSTNYGYTF
- - TRBJ1-1 TRBV5-6 TGTGCCAGCAGCTTGACACCCCAGGGCACTGAAGCTTTCTTT CASSLTPQGTEAFF
- - TRBJ2-1 TRBV11-3 TGTGCCAGCAGCCTGGGGCAGAATGAGCAGTTCTTC CASSLGQNEQFF
- - TRBJ1-1 TRBV6-5 TGTGCCACCCGTGCGGTTGGGGGGTACACTGAAGCTTTCTTT CATRAVGGYTEAFF
- - TRBJ2-3 TRBV29-1 TGCAGCGTTGAAGAATGGGCAGATCTTAGCACAGATACGCAGTATTTT CSVEEWADLSTDTQYF